The rows below give T cell receptor beta chains drawn from one sample of a study of blood T cell repertoires in COVID-19. Only in-frame clones appear in the TCRdb table, and some are missing; sequencing was by immunoSEQ multiplex PCR. This table holds 100,000 to 150,000 clones, around 88% found once. The sample was peripheral blood. The source is a man aged 50-60 years with acute or convalescent COVID-19. Each CDR3 is given with its conserved first and last residue. A D gene is named only where the DNA matches it firmly. Clone size appears in some rows only: once, few, many, or a class for an expanded clone.

v_gene: TRBV7-9
j_gene: TRBJ1-2
abundance: NA
d_gene: NA
CDR3nt: TGTGCCAGCAGCTTTCAGGGTTTCGGTGGCTACACCTTC
CDR3aa: CASSFQGFGGYTF

v_gene: TRBV29-1
j_gene: TRBJ1-2
abundance: once
d_gene: NA
CDR3nt: TGCAGCGTTGAGAGCTCCTATGGCTACACCTTC
CDR3aa: CSVESSYGYTF

v_gene: TRBV18
j_gene: TRBJ1-1
abundance: NA
d_gene: TRBD1
CDR3nt: TGTGCCAGCTCACCCCTACAGGGGCCTGAAGCTTTCTTT
CDR3aa: CASSPLQGPEAFF

v_gene: TRBV6-4
j_gene: TRBJ2-1
abundance: NA
d_gene: TRBD2
CDR3nt: TGTGCCAGCAGTGTTAGCGGGGGAGAATACAATGAGCAGTTCTTC
CDR3aa: CASSVSGGEYNEQFF

v_gene: TRBV7-6
j_gene: TRBJ2-3
abundance: NA
d_gene: TRBD2
CDR3nt: TGTGCCAGCAGCTTATACGTGGGCGGGAGTACCACAGATACGCAGTATTTT
CDR3aa: CASSLYVGGSTTDTQYF

v_gene: TRBV24-1
j_gene: TRBJ2-1
abundance: NA
d_gene: NA
CDR3nt: TGTGCCACCAGTGATTCAGGGTGGGACTCCTACAATGAGCAGTTCTTC
CDR3aa: CATSDSGWDSYNEQFF

v_gene: TRBV12-5
j_gene: TRBJ1-4
abundance: NA
d_gene: NA
CDR3nt: TGTGCTAGTGGTTTGGGGACAAGGAATGAAAAACTGTTTTTT
CDR3aa: CASGLGTRNEKLFF

v_gene: TRBV27
j_gene: TRBJ2-7
abundance: once
d_gene: NA
CDR3nt: TGTGCCAGCAGTCCAACCTATGGACAGAACGAGCAGTACTTC
CDR3aa: CASSPTYGQNEQYF

v_gene: TRBV4-1
j_gene: TRBJ1-6
abundance: NA
d_gene: TRBD1
CDR3nt: TGCGCCAGCAGCCATCGGGACAGGGGGAATTCACCCCTCCACTTT
CDR3aa: CASSHRDRGNSPLHF

v_gene: TRBV5-1
j_gene: TRBJ2-1
abundance: NA
d_gene: NA
CDR3nt: TGCGCCAGCAGCTTGGCTAGAGACTCCTACAATGAGCAGTTCTTC
CDR3aa: CASSLARDSYNEQFF

v_gene: TRBV30
j_gene: TRBJ1-6
abundance: NA
d_gene: TRBD1
CDR3nt: TGTGCCTGGAGTGAGGACAGGAATTCACCCCTCCACTTT
CDR3aa: CAWSEDRNSPLHF

v_gene: TRBV7-2
j_gene: TRBJ1-1
abundance: few
d_gene: TRBD1
CDR3nt: TGTGCCAGCAGCCCTCCAGGGGGAAGGGCTGAAGCTTTCTTT
CDR3aa: CASSPPGGRAEAFF

v_gene: TRBV19
j_gene: TRBJ2-3
abundance: NA
d_gene: NA
CDR3nt: TGTGCCAGTAGACGCCCGGGGGTCACAGATACGCAGTATTTT
CDR3aa: CASRRPGVTDTQYF

v_gene: TRBV5-1
j_gene: TRBJ1-1
abundance: NA
d_gene: TRBD1
CDR3nt: TGCGCCAGCAGCAATGACAGGGGAACGAACACTGAAGCTTTCTTT
CDR3aa: CASSNDRGTNTEAFF

v_gene: TRBV2
j_gene: TRBJ1-1
abundance: few
d_gene: TRBD1
CDR3nt: TGTGCCAGCAGTGGACAGGGTGTTGAAGCTTTCTTT
CDR3aa: CASSGQGVEAFF

v_gene: TRBV28
j_gene: TRBJ1-1
abundance: NA
d_gene: NA
CDR3nt: TGTGCCAGCAGATCTGGACACCCCCAGGGCACTGAAGCTTTCTTT
CDR3aa: CASRSGHPQGTEAFF

v_gene: TRBV6-5
j_gene: TRBJ2-2
abundance: once
d_gene: NA
CDR3nt: TGTGCCAGCAGTTACTCTCCCGGAGGCTCCACCGGGGAGCTGTTTTTT
CDR3aa: CASSYSPGGSTGELFF

v_gene: TRBV7-8
j_gene: TRBJ2-5
abundance: NA
d_gene: TRBD2
CDR3nt: TGTGCCAGCAGCCTTAAGATATACGCGGGGGAAGAGACCCAGTACTTC
CDR3aa: CASSLKIYAGEETQYF

v_gene: TRBV6-5
j_gene: TRBJ1-1
abundance: NA
d_gene: NA
CDR3nt: TGTGCCAGCAGTTTCCAACCACAGGGGAACACTGAAGCTTTCTTT
CDR3aa: CASSFQPQGNTEAFF

v_gene: TRBV19
j_gene: TRBJ1-1
abundance: NA
d_gene: NA
CDR3nt: TGTGCCAGTACCCGGGGGGCTTACGGAAGCCGCACTGAAGCTTTCTTT
CDR3aa: CASTRGAYGSRTEAFF

v_gene: TRBV6-5
j_gene: TRBJ1-2
abundance: NA
d_gene: NA
CDR3nt: TGTGCCAGCAGGCCCGGGACTAACTATGGCTACACCTTC
CDR3aa: CASRPGTNYGYTF

v_gene: TRBV5-6
j_gene: TRBJ1-2
abundance: once
d_gene: NA
CDR3nt: TGTGCCAGCGCTTGGATGGGGGGATCTGGCTACACCTTC
CDR3aa: CASAWMGGSGYTF

v_gene: TRBV28
j_gene: TRBJ1-1
abundance: NA
d_gene: NA
CDR3nt: TGTGCCAGCAGCTACCCTACGGTGGAGACTGAAGCTTTCTTT
CDR3aa: CASSYPTVETEAFF

v_gene: TRBV6-5
j_gene: TRBJ2-7
abundance: few
d_gene: TRBD2
CDR3nt: TGTGCCAGCAGTTTAGCGGGTGACCCCCGGTCGTACGAGCAGTACTTC
CDR3aa: CASSLAGDPRSYEQYF

v_gene: TRBV28
j_gene: TRBJ1-1
abundance: NA
d_gene: TRBD1
CDR3nt: TGTGCCAGCAGTTTAGGGACAGGGGTGAGTGAAGCTTTCTTT
CDR3aa: CASSLGTGVSEAFF